The 6 T cell receptor beta chains given below trace back to one sample, sequenced in a study of identifying expanded T cells in peripheral blood. The table came from immunoSEQ multiplex PCR; TCRdb's copy has only in-frame clones and leaves some out. In the table there are some 72,000 clones, roughly 88% of which are singletons. The sequenced sample was blood. The receptors were sampled from a person aged 18 to 75 in good health.

The rearrangement uses TRBV13 and TRBJ1-2, with 9 nucleotides matching TRBD1. V was pared by 4 bases and J by 4 bases, with 13 bases of the junction left unmatched. The CDR3 spans 17 residues. Germline CDR1 PRHDT, CDR2 FYEKMQ (reference sequence). The CDR3 region is CASSSRQGGLYGYGYTF. In nucleotides, the CDR3 is TGTGCCAGCAGCTCCCGACAGGGGGGCCTCTATGGCTATGGCTACACCTTC.

CDR3 residues: CAWRTGGYYGYTF. CDR3 bases: TGTGCCTGGCGGACAGGGGGCTACTATGGCTACACCTTC. The chain is built from TRBV30 and TRBJ1-2; TRBD1 matches at 11 bases. Trimming removed 5 bases from V and 3 bases from J; junction bases left unmatched: 2. The germline V gene has CDR1 GTSNPN and CDR2 SVGIG (reference sequence). This CDR3 spans 13 amino acids.

This chain connects TRBV9 to TRBJ2-6; D not resolved. This CDR3 is built from 16 residues. Germline loops: CDR1 SGDLS, CDR2 YYNGEE. Trimming left V 3 bases short and J 0 bases short, with 10 bases between. The CDR3 DNA is TGTGCCAGCAGCGACGGAAAGGCCTCTGGGGCCAACGTCCTGACTTTC. Translation: CASSDGKASGANVLTF.

The rearrangement uses TRBV29-1 and TRBJ2-1, with D hard to call. Germline CDR1 SQVTM, CDR2 ANQGSEA. CDR3 length: 13 amino acids. V was cut by 4 bases and J by 0 bases, with 7 bases left in between. Here the CDR3 reads CSVGGLSYNEQFF. The CDR3 DNA follows: TGCAGCGTTGGCGGTCTCTCCTACAATGAGCAGTTCTTC.

The chain employs TRBV6-1 and TRBJ2-1, with 9 bases fitting TRBD2. J was trimmed by 7 bases and V by 8 bases; bases with no gene match: 9. The CDR3 contains 14 residues. CDR1 and CDR2 (germline): MNHNS, SASEGT. CDR3 region: CASHASREGNEQFF. In nucleotides, the CDR3 is TGTGCCAGCCATGCGTCGCGGGAGGGAAATGAGCAGTTCTTC.

V usage is TRBV6-5 and J usage is TRBJ1-2; no clear D gene. The CDR3 extends over 14 amino acids. In germline, CDR1 is MNHEY, CDR2 SVGAGI. V lost 0 bases and J lost 8, with 13 bases in between. The CDR3 region is CASSYSVTSEGYTF. The DNA of the CDR3 is TGTGCCAGCAGTTACTCGGTCACGTCGGAAGGCTACACCTTC.